Presented here are 30 T cell receptor beta chains from one specimen sequenced in a study of cytomegalovirus exposure and HLA in healthy donors. PCR employed 60 Vbeta and 13 Jbeta primers. Some clones are missing from TCRdb's copy, which holds only in-frame ones; the method was immunoSEQ multiplex PCR. The sample includes around 150,000 clones, 80% of them seen just once. Sequenced input: PBMCs. The receptors stem from a man aged 30 to 39 in good health and CMV-seronegative.

V is TRBV10-1 and J is TRBJ2-7; 7 bases agree with TRBD1. The ends lost 8 bases at V and 2 bases at J; junction bases unmatched: 6. This CDR3 comprises 13 residues. CDR1 is WNHNN and CDR2 is SYGVQD in the germline V gene (reference sequence). This chain's CDR3 is CASGDSTTYEQYF. The CDR3 coding sequence is TGCGCCAGCGGGGACAGTACCACCTACGAGCAGTACTTC.

The chain recombines TRBV4-2 with TRBJ2-1; possible D gene TRBD2, 6 bases. CDR1 is LGHNA, CDR2 YNFKEQ, per germline. The CDR3 consists of 14 residues. V gave up 4 bases and J gave up 6 bases, with 13 bases separating them. CDR3 bases: TGTGCCAGCAGCCTGACACTAGCCCTCAATGAGCAGTTCTTC. Its translation: CASSLTLALNEQFF.

V gene TRBV9 combines with J gene TRBJ2-7, with 7 positions matching TRBD1. The CDR3 runs to 16 residues. Germline V CDR1 and CDR2: SGDLS, YYNGEE. Losses at the gene ends were 4 bases for V and 7 bases for J; bases not matched to a gene: 17. The CDR3 is CASSPRTGAPPLEQYF. The CDR3 coding sequence is TGTGCCAGCAGCCCGAGGACAGGTGCACCCCCTTTGGAGCAGTACTTC.

The chain recombines TRBV13 with TRBJ2-1, with D perhaps TRBD2 (5 bases). Trimming removed 5 bases at V and 2 bases at J, with 7 bases between. Germline assignment: CDR1 PRHDT and CDR2 FYEKMQ (reference sequence). CDR3 size: 13 residues. The CDR3 DNA follows: TGTGCCAGCAGCGCCGGGACCTACAATGAGCAGTTCTTC. Protein: CASSAGTYNEQFF.

The rearrangement joins TRBV7-9 to TRBJ1-2, with 8 positions matching TRBD1. V lost 2 bases and J lost 6; bases outside the gene matches: 2. Per the germline V gene, CDR1 is SEHNR and CDR2 is FQNEAQ (reference sequence). The CDR3 length is 13 residues. CDR3 region: CASSLTGGNGYTF. The CDR3 coding sequence is TGTGCCAGCAGCTTAACAGGGGGGAATGGCTACACCTTC.

V usage is TRBV5-4 and J usage is TRBJ2-5; 14 nucleotides line up with TRBD2. Trimming took 4 bases from V and 4 from J; bases not matched to a gene: 3. This CDR3 has 15 amino acids. CDR1 is SGHNT and CDR2 is YYREEE in the germline V gene (reference sequence). The CDR3 sequence: CASSPGLAGAETQYF. DNA of the CDR3: TGTGCCAGCAGCCCGGGACTAGCGGGAGCAGAGACCCAGTACTTC.

The gene calls are TRBV18 and TRBJ1-5; D unclear. Looked up from germline, CDR1 is KGHSH and CDR2 is LQKENI. This CDR3 comprises 14 residues. Trimming pared 2 bases from V and 0 bases from J, leaving 5 bases between. The CDR3 is CASSPEDSNQPQHF. The DNA of the CDR3 is TGTGCCAGCTCACCAGAGGATAGCAATCAGCCCCAGCATTTT.

This clone was recorded a few times. This chain uses TRBV6-1 with TRBJ1-5, with TRBD1 matching 7 bases. The CDR3 runs to 15 residues. Germline assignment: CDR1 MNHNS and CDR2 SASEGT. The V segment lost 8 bases and the J segment 5 bases; nucleotides outside the gene matches: 12. CDR3 coding DNA: TGTGCCAGCCATTTCGACAGGGTAAGGTATCAGCCCCAGCATTTT. Translating gives CASHFDRVRYQPQHF.

The V and J genes are TRBV7-8 and TRBJ2-7; possible D gene TRBD2, 6 bases. CDR3 length equals 14 residues. Germline V gives CDR1 SGHVS, CDR2 FQNEAQ. Trimming pared 3 bases from V and 0 bases from J, leaving 9 bases between. The CDR3 sequence is CASSFSEGSYEQYF. CDR3 DNA: TGTGCCAGCAGCTTCTCGGAGGGCTCCTACGAGCAGTACTTC.

This chain uses TRBV30 with TRBJ2-6, with 9 bases matching TRBD2. Germline V gene data show CDR1 as GTSNPN and CDR2 as SVGIG (reference sequence). V gave up 6 bases and J gave up 0 bases; unmatched junction bases: 12. There are 18 residues in the CDR3. CDR3 coding DNA: TGTGCCTGCGTTTGGCGGGAGGGTACATTCTCTGGGGCCAACGTCCTGACTTTC. Translated: CACVWREGTFSGANVLTF.

This chain connects TRBV5-1 to TRBJ2-7; D perhaps matches TRBD1 (5 bases). CDR3 length: 13 residues. Germline V gene lookup returns CDR1 SGHRS and CDR2 YFSETQ. With 7 bases removed from V and 6 bases from J, the gap between germline ends came to 17 bases. In DNA form, the CDR3 reads TGCGCCAGCGGCGTAGTATTTGGGGCCGAGCAGTACTTC. It encodes CASGVVFGAEQYF. Full variable domain (remainder filled in from reference TRBV5-1 and TRBJ2-7): KAGVTQTPRYLIKTRGQQVTLSCSPISGHRSVSWYQQTPGQGLQFLFEYFSETQRNKGNFPGRFSGRQFSNSRSEMNVSTLELGDSALYLCASGVVFGAEQYFGPGTRLTVT.

The CDR3 is CASSLAATDTQYF. The CDR3 DNA reads as TGTGCCAGCAGCTTAGCGGCTACAGATACGCAGTATTTT. The V call is TRBV7-9, the J call TRBJ2-3; D uncertain. This CDR3 is 13 amino acids long. Looked up from germline, CDR1 is SEHNR and CDR2 is FQNEAQ (reference sequence). The V end lost 0 bases, the J end lost 3 bases, and 4 bases lay between the germline ends.

The CDR3, as DNA: TGTGCCAGCAGCTCTTCCGGGACAGGGGATACTGAAGCTTTCTTT. Translating gives CASSSSGTGDTEAFF. The chain uses TRBV7-4 and TRBJ1-1; TRBD1 matches 10 bases. The CDR3 loop spans 15 amino acids. Trimming took 4 bases from V and 5 from J; bases not matched to a gene: 7. Germline-derived CDR1 and CDR2 are SGHVT and SQSDAQ.

This chain joins TRBV10-3 and TRBJ2-7; possible D gene TRBD2, 6 bases. The CDR3 is made up of 13 amino acids. Between the trimmed V and J ends, which lost 4 bases and 7 bases, there was a span of 14 bases. Germline CDR1 is ENHRY and CDR2 is SYGVKD. Written as DNA, the CDR3 is TGTGCCATCAGTGTCGAGGGAGGAGGTGAGCAGTACTTC. It is translated as CAISVEGGGEQYF.

The chain links TRBV18 to TRBJ2-7; 11 nucleotides align to TRBD2. V lost 4 bases, J lost 2 bases, and 7 bases stayed unmatched. The germline CDR1 and CDR2 sequences are KGHSH and LQKENI. The CDR3 sequence is 16 residues long. This CDR3 is CASSLGTSGLPYEQYF. DNA of the CDR3: TGTGCCAGCTCACTTGGGACTAGCGGTCTTCCCTACGAGCAGTACTTC.

The chain joins TRBV5-4 to TRBJ1-1, with D uncertain. Germline lookup yields CDR1 SGHNT and CDR2 YYREEE (reference sequence). V was clipped by 7 bases and J by 7 bases, with 20 bases between them. CDR3 length: 14 residues. CDR3 nucleotides: TGTGCCAGCGCCGAGGACTCTCGGGGTAGTGAAGCTTTCTTT. It specifies CASAEDSRGSEAFF.

The chain has TRBV28 and TRBJ1-5, with TRBD1 matching over 9 bases. Germline V gene lookup returns CDR1 MDHEN and CDR2 SYDVKM. The J segment lost 6 bases and the V segment lost 8 bases, leaving 8 bases of the junction unmatched. The CDR3 is 14 residues long. CDR3 DNA sequence: TGTGCCAGCTCCCCCGGGACAGGGTTTCAGCCCCAGCATTTT. This encodes CASSPGTGFQPQHF.

The genes are TRBV5-1 and TRBJ1-1; D is perhaps TRBD1 (6 bases). V was clipped by 6 bases and J by 0 bases, with 12 bases between them. CDR3 length: 14 amino acids. Germline CDR1 SGHRS, CDR2 YFSETQ. In DNA form, the CDR3 reads TGCGCCAGCAAATACAGGGCTATGAACACTGAAGCTTTCTTT. This translates into CASKYRAMNTEAFF.

The V gene is TRBV7-9, the J gene TRBJ2-2; unclear D gene. Germline-derived CDR1 and CDR2 are SEHNR and FQNEAQ (reference sequence). With 6 bases removed from V and 7 bases from J, the gap between germline ends came to 12 bases. This CDR3 comprises 13 residues. The CDR3 is CASSISHGGELFF. CDR3 nucleotide sequence: TGTGCCAGCAGTATTAGCCACGGCGGGGAGCTGTTTTTT.

CDR3: CASRVIRRLAVTGELFF. CDR3 in DNA: TGTGCCAGCAGGGTGATACGTCGGCTAGCGGTGACCGGGGAGCTGTTTTTT. The J gene is TRBJ2-2, the V gene TRBV2; TRBD2 matches at 7 bases. The CDR3 contains 17 residues. Germline CDR1 reads SNHLY; CDR2 reads FYNNEI. V shed 6 bases, J shed 5 bases, and the junction held 15 bases outside the gene matches.

This clone was seen a handful of times. The same CDR3 also results from other DNA sequences found in this sample. The chain is built from TRBV19 and TRBJ1-1, with unresolved D. Germline assignment: CDR1 LNHDA and CDR2 SQIVND (reference sequence). Trimming pared 3 bases from V and 0 bases from J, leaving 8 bases between. This CDR3 contains 14 residues. This chain's CDR3 is CASSIYSMNTEAFF. The CDR3 coding sequence is TGTGCCAGTAGTATTTACAGCATGAACACTGAAGCTTTCTTT.

This clone was observed a single time. The chain links TRBV5-6 to TRBJ2-1, with 12 bases matching TRBD2. From germline, CDR1 is SGHDT and CDR2 YYEEEE. The trim removed 0 bases at V and 9 bases at J, leaving 7 bases unmatched. This CDR3 spans 16 amino acids. CDR3 region: CASSLAGLAGYREQFF. The CDR3 DNA reads TGTGCCAGCAGCTTGGCTGGACTAGCGGGATATCGTGAGCAGTTCTTC.

V usage is TRBV5-1 and J usage is TRBJ2-3, with 8 positions matching TRBD2. In germline, CDR1 is SGHRS, CDR2 YFSETQ. The CDR3 extends over 15 amino acids. J lost 4 bases, V lost 2 bases, and 6 bases had no gene match. As DNA, the CDR3 is TGCGCCAGCAGCTTACAAGCGGGAGCCCCAGATACGCAGTATTTT. It translates to CASSLQAGAPDTQYF. Based on the CDR3 plus reference TRBV5-1 and TRBJ2-3, the full variable domain is KAGVTQTPRYLIKTRGQQVTLSCSPISGHRSVSWYQQTPGQGLQFLFEYFSETQRNKGNFPGRFSGRQFSNSRSEMNVSTLELGDSALYLCASSLQAGAPDTQYFGPGTRLTVL.

The chain uses TRBV5-6 and TRBJ2-7; TRBD1 matches 9 bases. The CDR3 loop spans 14 amino acids. V gave up 3 bases and J gave up 3 bases; unmatched junction bases: 4. Germline lookup yields CDR1 SGHDT and CDR2 YYEEEE. CDR3 residues: CASSWGDRDYEQYF. The CDR3, as DNA: TGTGCCAGCAGCTGGGGGGACAGGGACTACGAGCAGTACTTC.

The chain employs TRBV7-9 and TRBJ2-1; D uncertain. From germline, CDR1 is SEHNR and CDR2 FQNEAQ (reference sequence). The V end was cut by 2 bases, the J end by 8 bases, with 10 bases between. The CDR3 has 13 residues. As DNA, the CDR3 is TGTGCCAGCAGCTTACTGGCTGAGGATGAGCAGTTCTTC. Protein: CASSLLAEDEQFF.

This clone was seen just once. J is TRBJ2-7 and V is TRBV18; possible D gene TRBD1, 6 bases. Germline V gene sequence: CDR1 KGHSH, CDR2 LQKENI. The V end was cut by 3 bases, the J end by 5 bases, with 11 bases between. The CDR3 has 13 residues. CDR3 bases: TGTGCCAGCTCACCCAGGGGCTCGAACGAGCAGTACTTC. It is translated as CASSPRGSNEQYF.

This clone was observed a few times. The V gene is TRBV7-9, the J gene TRBJ2-7, with 7 positions matching TRBD1. The CDR3 runs 13 residues. Germline lookup yields CDR1 SEHNR and CDR2 FQNEAQ (reference sequence). The trim removed 6 bases at V and 0 bases at J, leaving 2 bases unmatched. The CDR3, as DNA: TGTGCCAGCAGAGGGGACAGCTCCTACGAGCAGTACTTC. Its translation is CASRGDSSYEQYF.

The rearrangement uses TRBV7-9 and TRBJ2-5; 9 positions match TRBD1. CDR1 and CDR2 (germline): SEHNR, FQNEAQ (reference sequence). The trim removed 4 bases at V and 3 bases at J, leaving 9 bases unmatched. The length of the CDR3 is 16 residues. The CDR3 spells CASSSYRGRLEETQYF. The DNA of the CDR3 is TGTGCCAGCAGCTCGTACAGGGGGCGTCTTGAAGAGACCCAGTACTTC.

V is TRBV28 and J is TRBJ1-1; 9 positions agree with TRBD1. Per germline, CDR1 MDHEN and CDR2 SYDVKM. This CDR3 contains 15 residues. J was trimmed by 5 bases and V by 6 bases; bases with no gene match: 10. Here the CDR3 DNA reads TGTGCCAGCAGCACCTCCGGGACAGGGAAAACTGAAGCTTTCTTT. This encodes CASSTSGTGKTEAFF.

This chain connects TRBV5-1 to TRBJ2-7; tentative D call: TRBD1 (6 bases). Trimming cost V 0 bases and J 0 bases, with 7 bases left between them. CDR1 SGHRS and CDR2 YFSETQ come from the germline V gene. The CDR3 is 14 residues long. The CDR3 DNA sequence: TGCGCCAGCAGCTTGGGGGACACCTCCTACGAGCAGTACTTC. This sequence encodes CASSLGDTSYEQYF. Full variable domain (outside the CDR3, taken from reference TRBV5-1 and TRBJ2-7): KAGVTQTPRYLIKTRGQQVTLSCSPISGHRSVSWYQQTPGQGLQFLFEYFSETQRNKGNFPGRFSGRQFSNSRSEMNVSTLELGDSALYLCASSLGDTSYEQYFGPGTRLTVT.